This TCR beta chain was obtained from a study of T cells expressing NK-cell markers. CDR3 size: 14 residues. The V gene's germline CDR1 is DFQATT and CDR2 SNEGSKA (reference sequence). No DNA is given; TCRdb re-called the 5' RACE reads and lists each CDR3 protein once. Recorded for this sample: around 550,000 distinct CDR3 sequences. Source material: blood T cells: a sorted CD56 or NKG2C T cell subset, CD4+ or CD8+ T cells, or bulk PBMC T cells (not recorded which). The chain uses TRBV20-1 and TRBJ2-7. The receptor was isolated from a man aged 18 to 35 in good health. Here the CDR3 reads CSARGGKSIYEQYF.